This T cell receptor beta chain originates from a study of radiotherapy plus CTLA-4 blockade in lung cancer. Measured with immunoSEQ multiplex PCR; TCRdb has only the in-frame clones, and not every one. Counted here are approximately 60,000 clones, roughly 77% occurring once; the ten biggest clones make up 4% to 5.5%. From germline, CDR1 is SGHTA and CDR2 FQGNSA. Trimming removed 2 bases at V and 0 bases at J, with 18 bases between. This CDR3 is 18 amino acids long. The origin of this receptor is a human donor with non-small cell lung cancer who had a complete response to radiotherapy plus ipilimumab. The source material was peripheral blood, sampled from a patient treated with radiotherapy plus ipilimumab. The chain employs TRBV7-2 and TRBJ2-3; D is perhaps TRBD2 (5 bases). In nucleotides, the CDR3 is TGTGCCAGCAGCTTAAGGCGGGTCAGTCCCCGTAGCACAGATACGCAGTATTTT. Its translation is CASSLRRVSPRSTDTQYF.